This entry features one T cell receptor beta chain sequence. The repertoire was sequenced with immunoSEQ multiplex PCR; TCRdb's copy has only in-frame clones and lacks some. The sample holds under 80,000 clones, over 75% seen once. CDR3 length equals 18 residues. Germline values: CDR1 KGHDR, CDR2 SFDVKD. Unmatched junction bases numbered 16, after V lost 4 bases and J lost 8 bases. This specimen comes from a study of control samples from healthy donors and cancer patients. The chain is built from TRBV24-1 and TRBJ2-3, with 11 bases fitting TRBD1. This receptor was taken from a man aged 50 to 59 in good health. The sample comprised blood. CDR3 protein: CATSEPRQLGQGAGTQYF. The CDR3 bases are TGTGCCACCAGTGAACCTCGTCAACTAGGACAGGGGGCGGGTACGCAGTATTTT.